The rows below give T cell receptor beta chains drawn from one sample of a study of blood T cell repertoires in COVID-19. Some clones are missing from TCRdb's copy, which holds only in-frame ones; the method was immunoSEQ multiplex PCR. Here the sample spans some 240,000 clones, 86% being singletons. The sequenced material came from PBMCs or T cells enriched from blood (not recorded which). The receptors stem from a middle-aged woman with acute COVID-19. Both conserved end residues are part of each CDR3. A D gene is named only where the DNA matches it firmly. Expanded clones get a size class; other rows say once, few or many, or leave the size out.

. . TRBJ2-5 TRBV5-1 CASSPGEGRQETQYF TGCGCCAGCAGCCCGGGAGAGGGGCGCCAAGAGACCCAGTACTTC
TRBD2 . TRBJ2-1 TRBV15 CATSSRGRAGAYNEQFF TGTGCCACCAGCAGCCGGGGACGAGCGGGAGCCTACAATGAGCAGTTCTTC
. . TRBJ2-2 TRBV5-5 CASSLGPRYTGELFF TGTGCCAGCAGCTTAGGCCCGAGGTACACCGGGGAGCTGTTTTTT
. . TRBJ1-2 TRBV13 CATHYDYTF TGTGCCACCCACTATGACTACACCTTC
TRBD1 few TRBJ2-5 TRBV5-6 CASSEGQGRETQYF TGTGCCAGCAGCGAGGGACAGGGGAGAGAGACCCAGTACTTC
. . TRBJ2-3 TRBV11-3 CASSLQITDTQYF TGTGCCAGCAGCTTACAGATCACAGATACGCAGTATTTT
. . TRBJ1-2 TRBV4-2 CASSLSLSNYGYTF TGTGCCAGCAGCTTAAGTCTATCGAACTATGGCTACACCTTC
. . TRBJ1-1 TRBV7-9 CASRSSGVGTEAFF TGTGCCAGCAGATCCTCGGGGGTTGGCACTGAAGCTTTCTTT
TRBD1 . TRBJ1-2 TRBV6-5 CASSYRGRGSDGYTF TGTGCCAGCAGTTACAGGGGGCGTGGGAGTGACGGCTACACCTTC
. . TRBJ2-3 TRBV19 CASSASTGYTDTQYF TGTGCCAGTAGTGCCTCGACAGGCTACACAGATACGCAGTATTTT
TRBD1 . TRBJ2-1 TRBV7-8 CASSPRGDREPTLLNEQFF TGTGCCAGCAGTCCGAGGGGGGACAGGGAACCCACTTTACTCAATGAGCAGTTCTTC
TRBD1 . TRBJ2-1 TRBV29-1 CSVEGLGQGAFREQFF TGCAGCGTTGAAGGCCTTGGACAGGGGGCGTTTAGGGAGCAGTTCTTC
TRBD2 once TRBJ2-7 TRBV13 CASSPRTSGSNEQYF TGTGCCAGCAGCCCTCGGACTAGCGGGAGTAACGAGCAGTACTTC
TRBD2 . TRBJ2-7 TRBV7-9 CASSSRTTSGRAAYEQYF TGTGCCAGCAGCTCCCGGACGACTAGCGGGAGGGCCGCTTACGAGCAGTACTTC
. . TRBJ1-2 TRBV18 CASSPGGHGYTF TGTGCCAGCTCACCAGGAGGGCATGGCTACACCTTC
. . TRBJ2-1 TRBV7-6 CASSSPYRSYNEQFF TGTGCCAGCAGCTCCCCGTATAGGAGCTACAATGAGCAGTTCTTC
TRBD1 few TRBJ2-2 TRBV19 CAISRTGRETGELFF TGTGCCATTTCGCGGACAGGGCGCGAGACCGGGGAGCTGTTTTTT
. once TRBJ1-6 TRBV10-1 CASSESEQENYNSPLHF TGCGCCAGCAGTGAGTCCGAACAGGAGAATTATAATTCACCCCTCCACTTT
TRBD1 . TRBJ1-4 TRBV19 CASTEQGDLANEKLFF TGTGCCAGTACCGAACAGGGGGATCTAGCTAATGAAAAACTGTTTTTT
. . TRBJ1-1 TRBV10-3 CAISAEMTENTEAFF TGTGCCATCAGTGCCGAAATGACAGAGAACACTGAAGCTTTCTTT
. . TRBJ2-1 TRBV11-3 CASTLGQGNEQFF TGTGCCAGCACCCTGGGGCAGGGGAATGAGCAGTTCTTC
TRBD1 . TRBJ1-3 TRBV13 CASSFRAPGQGAPPGNTIYF TGTGCCAGCAGCTTCCGGGCTCCGGGACAGGGGGCGCCCCCTGGAAACACCATATATTTT
. . TRBJ1-1 TRBV7-9 CASSTGGVTEAFF TGTGCCAGCAGCACCGGGGGTGTCACTGAAGCTTTCTTT
. . TRBJ2-7 TRBV30 CACNRQVAYEQYF TGTGCCTGTAATAGACAGGTAGCCTACGAGCAGTACTTC
TRBD1 . TRBJ2-2 TRBV19 CASNLPGQGTGELFF TGTGCCAGTAATTTACCGGGACAGGGGACCGGGGAGCTGTTTTTT
TRBD2 once TRBJ2-3 TRBV5-1 CASSLTSGTTDTQYF TGCGCCAGCAGCTTGACTAGCGGGACCACAGATACGCAGTATTTT
TRBD1 . TRBJ1-1 TRBV5-8 CASSPRQGLNTEAFF TGTGCCAGCAGCCCTAGACAGGGATTGAACACTGAAGCTTTCTTT
. . TRBJ2-7 TRBV5-1 CASSSDSLYEQYF TGCGCCAGCAGCTCAGACTCTCTCTACGAGCAGTACTTC
TRBD1 many TRBJ1-3 TRBV19 CASLQGAHSGNTIYF TGTGCCAGTTTACAGGGGGCCCACTCTGGAAACACCATATATTTT
. few TRBJ2-6 TRBV6-4 CASSDGGAFISGANVLTF TGTGCCAGCAGTGACGGGGGGGCGTTTATCTCTGGGGCCAACGTCCTGACTTTC
TRBD2 . TRBJ2-1 TRBV11-3 CASSLEAVNLAGVSNEQFF TGTGCCAGCAGCTTAGAAGCTGTCAACCTAGCGGGAGTATCTAATGAGCAGTTCTTC
. . TRBJ2-7 TRBV6-1 CASSECLGDSCYEQYF TGTGCCAGCAGCGAATGCCTTGGCGACAGTTGCTACGAGCAGTACTTC
. . TRBJ2-3 TRBV3-1/TRBV3-2 CASSPSSGTDTQYF TGTGCCAGCAGCCCCTCTAGCGGCACAGATACGCAGTATTTT
. . TRBJ1-5 TRBV4-1 CASSLLLTEPQHF TGCGCCAGCAGCCTACTATTGACAGAACCCCAGCATTTT
TRBD1 once TRBJ2-3 TRBV9 CASSVQGQGGEVGTDTQYF TGTGCCAGCAGCGTCCAGGGACAGGGAGGAGAGGTTGGCACAGATACGCAGTATTTT
TRBD2 . TRBJ2-1 TRBV11-3 CASSSGGYNEQFF TGTGCCAGCAGCTCGGGGGGTTACAATGAGCAGTTCTTC
TRBD1 . TRBJ2-7 TRBV4-1 CASSQVGTGGHEQYF TGCGCCAGCAGCCAAGTTGGGACAGGGGGCCACGAGCAGTACTTC